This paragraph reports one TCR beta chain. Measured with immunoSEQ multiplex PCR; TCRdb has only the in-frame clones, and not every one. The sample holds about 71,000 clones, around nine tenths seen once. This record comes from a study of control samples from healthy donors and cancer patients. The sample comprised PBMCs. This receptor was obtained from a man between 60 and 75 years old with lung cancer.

CDR3 residues: CASSVSQQETQYF. The CDR3 nucleotides read TGTGCCAGCAGCGTATCACAGCAAGAGACCCAGTACTTC. V and J are TRBV9 and TRBJ2-5, with D hard to call. Trimming shortened V by 1 base and J by 2 bases, and 6 bases separated the two germline ends. In germline, CDR1 is SGDLS, CDR2 YYNGEE. The CDR3 spans 13 residues.